Here is one T cell receptor beta chain with its context. What it binds is not known. The CDR3 spans 14 residues. With 5 bases removed from V and 8 bases from J, the gap between germline ends came to 16 bases. Per germline, CDR1 SEHNR and CDR2 FQNEAQ (reference sequence). Generated by immunoSEQ multiplex PCR, the TCRdb table keeps only in-frame clones and is missing some. The table lists roughly 36,000 clones, about 89% of them singletons. These data belong to a study of PD-L1 blockade in urothelial cancer. Study-wide background: Blood analyses occurred 3 weeks (second dose) and 6 weeks post treatment start. Typically, measured as a median, blood samples had 110,000 to 150,000 T cells. Whole-study findings and limits: Tumor-associated clones in blood expanded more at 3 weeks in durable-benefit patients.

The study collected 1 to 8 samples per patient, pretreatment and on-treatment. This chain joins TRBV7-9 and TRBJ2-1; D gene uncertain. The TCR comes from a man in his 60s with urothelial cancer. This specimen consisted of PBMCs, obtained around atezolizumab (anti-PD-L1) treatment. The CDR3 reads CASSPISKRDEQFF. The CDR3 DNA follows: TGTGCCAGCAGCCCAATTAGTAAGCGCGATGAGCAGTTCTTC.